This T cell receptor (beta chain) was captured in a study of shared clonotypes between healthy human individuals. Assay execution proceeded at the deep level. Original handling: ImmunoSEQ output held junction-only sequences without quality scores, so filtering differed. Profiled with immunoSEQ multiplex PCR; TCRdb holds only in-frame clones, not every one. V, J and clone size derive from that table, while D and trimming were established from the DNA sequence. The table records about 490,000 clones, over 75% of them present only once. Those who donated were healthy HIV-negative adults, with no recent acute infections or vaccinations reported. CDR1 and CDR2 from the germline V gene are LGHNT and FRNRAP. V was clipped by 1 base and J by 3 bases, with 7 bases between them. This CDR3 contains 13 residues.

This TCR came from a woman aged 35 to 49 in good health. Some clones in this sample may be carry-over from other donors' samples. Sample: PBMCs. J is TRBJ2-7 and V is TRBV12-5; the D gene is possibly TRBD2 (5 bases). The CDR3 reads CASGLGEFYEQYF. The CDR3 nucleotides are TGTGCTAGTGGTTTGGGGGAGTTCTACGAGCAGTACTTC.